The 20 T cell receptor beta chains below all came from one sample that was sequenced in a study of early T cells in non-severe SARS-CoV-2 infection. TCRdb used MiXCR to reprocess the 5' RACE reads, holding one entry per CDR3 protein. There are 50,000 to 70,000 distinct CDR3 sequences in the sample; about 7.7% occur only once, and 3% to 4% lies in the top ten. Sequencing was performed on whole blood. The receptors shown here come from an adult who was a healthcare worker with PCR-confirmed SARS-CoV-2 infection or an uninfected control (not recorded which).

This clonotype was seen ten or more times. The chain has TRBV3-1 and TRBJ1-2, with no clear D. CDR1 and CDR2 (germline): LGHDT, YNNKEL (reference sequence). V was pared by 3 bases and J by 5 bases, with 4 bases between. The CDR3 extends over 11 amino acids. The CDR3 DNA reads TGTGCCAGCAGCCATGGTTATGGCTACACCTTC. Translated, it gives CASSHGYGYTF.

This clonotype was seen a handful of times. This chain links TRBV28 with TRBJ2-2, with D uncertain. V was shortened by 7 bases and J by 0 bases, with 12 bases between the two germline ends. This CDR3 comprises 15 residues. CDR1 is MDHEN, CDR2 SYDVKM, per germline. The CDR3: CASISRSPNTGELFF. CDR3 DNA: TGTGCCAGCATCTCCCGAAGTCCGAACACCGGGGAGCTGTTTTTT. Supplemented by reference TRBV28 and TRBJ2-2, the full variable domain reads DVKVTQSSRYLVKRTGEKVFLECVQDMDHENMFWYRQDPGLGLRLIYFSYDVKMKEKGDIPEGYSVSREKKERFSLILESASTNQTSMYLCASISRSPNTGELFFGEGSRLTVL.

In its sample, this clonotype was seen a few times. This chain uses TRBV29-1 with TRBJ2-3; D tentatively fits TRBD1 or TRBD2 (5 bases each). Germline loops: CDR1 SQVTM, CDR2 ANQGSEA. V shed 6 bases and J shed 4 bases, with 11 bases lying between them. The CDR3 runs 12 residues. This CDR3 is CSVAEGSDTQYF. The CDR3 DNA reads TGCAGCGTCGCAGAGGGGTCAGATACGCAGTATTTT.

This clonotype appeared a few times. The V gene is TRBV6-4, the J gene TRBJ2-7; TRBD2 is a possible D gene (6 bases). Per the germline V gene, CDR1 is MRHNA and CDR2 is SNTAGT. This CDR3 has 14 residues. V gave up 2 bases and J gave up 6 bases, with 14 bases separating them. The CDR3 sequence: CASSDGRENSEQYF. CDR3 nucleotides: TGTGCCAGCAGTGACGGGCGGGAAAATTCCGAGCAGTACTTC.

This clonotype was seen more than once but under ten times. The CDR3 sequence: CASSISYLPANEQFF. The CDR3 DNA reads TGTGCCAGTAGTATATCGTACCTCCCCGCCAATGAGCAGTTCTTC. This chain joins TRBV19 and TRBJ2-1; D gene ambiguous. V shed 2 bases and J shed 6 bases, with 14 bases lying between them. Germline CDR1 is LNHDA and CDR2 is SQIVND (reference sequence). The CDR3 has 15 residues.

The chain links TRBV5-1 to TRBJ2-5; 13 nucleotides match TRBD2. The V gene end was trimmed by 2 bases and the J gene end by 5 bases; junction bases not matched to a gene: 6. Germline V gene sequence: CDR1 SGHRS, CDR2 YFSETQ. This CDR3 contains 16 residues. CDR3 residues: CASSFYGLAGDETQYF. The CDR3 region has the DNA TGCGCCAGCAGCTTCTACGGACTAGCGGGAGACGAGACCCAGTACTTC.

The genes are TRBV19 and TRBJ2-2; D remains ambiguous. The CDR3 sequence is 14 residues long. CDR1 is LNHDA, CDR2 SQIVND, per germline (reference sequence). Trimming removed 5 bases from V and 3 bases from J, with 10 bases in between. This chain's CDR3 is CASSVRSHTGELFF. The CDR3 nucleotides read TGTGCCAGTAGTGTAAGGAGCCACACCGGGGAGCTGTTTTTT.

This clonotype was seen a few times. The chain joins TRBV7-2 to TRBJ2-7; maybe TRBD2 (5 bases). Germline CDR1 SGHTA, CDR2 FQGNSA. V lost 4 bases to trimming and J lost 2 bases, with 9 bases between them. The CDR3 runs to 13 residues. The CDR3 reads CASSSDFAYEQYF. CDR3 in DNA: TGTGCCAGCAGCTCGGACTTTGCCTACGAGCAGTACTTC.

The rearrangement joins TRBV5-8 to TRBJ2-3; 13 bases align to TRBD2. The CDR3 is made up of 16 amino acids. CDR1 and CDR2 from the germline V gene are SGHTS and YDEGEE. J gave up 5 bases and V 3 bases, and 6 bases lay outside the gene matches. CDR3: CASSSGLAGARDTQYF. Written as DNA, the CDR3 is TGTGCCAGCAGCTCAGGACTAGCGGGAGCTAGAGATACGCAGTATTTT.

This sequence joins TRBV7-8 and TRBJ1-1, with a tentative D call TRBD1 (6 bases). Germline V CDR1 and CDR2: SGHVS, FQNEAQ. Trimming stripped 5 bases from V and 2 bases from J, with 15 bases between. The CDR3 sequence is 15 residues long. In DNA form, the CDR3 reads TGTGCCAGCAGCCCCAAAGACAGGTTTAACACTGAAGCTTTCTTT. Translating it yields CASSPKDRFNTEAFF.

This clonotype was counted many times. In nucleotides, the CDR3 is TGTGCCAGCAGTCTAACAGGTGGTGAAGCTTTCTTT. Translation gives CASSLTGGEAFF. The gene calls are TRBV5-5 and TRBJ1-1, with TRBD1 as a possible D gene (5 bases). Trimming took 5 bases from V and 7 from J, leaving 12 bases between them. The CDR3 covers 12 residues. Germline CDR1 is SGHKS and CDR2 is YYEKEE (reference sequence).

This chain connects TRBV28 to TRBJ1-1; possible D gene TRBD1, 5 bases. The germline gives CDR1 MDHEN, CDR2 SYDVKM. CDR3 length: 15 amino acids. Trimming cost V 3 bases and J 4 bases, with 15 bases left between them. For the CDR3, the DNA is TGTGCCAGCAGTTTCCCTGGGTCCGGGGGCACTGAAGCTTTCTTT. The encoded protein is CASSFPGSGGTEAFF.

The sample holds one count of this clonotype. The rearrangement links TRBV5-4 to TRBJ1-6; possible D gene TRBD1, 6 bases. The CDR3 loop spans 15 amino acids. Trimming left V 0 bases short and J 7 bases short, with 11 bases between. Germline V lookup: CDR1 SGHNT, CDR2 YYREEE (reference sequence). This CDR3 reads CASSLVQGTNSPLHF. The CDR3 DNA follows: TGTGCCAGCAGCTTGGTACAGGGAACCAATTCACCCCTCCACTTT.

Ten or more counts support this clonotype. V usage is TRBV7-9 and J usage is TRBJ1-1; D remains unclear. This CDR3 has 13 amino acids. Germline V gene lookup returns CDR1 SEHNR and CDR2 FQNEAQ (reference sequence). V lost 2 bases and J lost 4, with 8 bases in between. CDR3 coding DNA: TGTGCCAGCAGCTTAATAGAGGGCACTGAAGCTTTCTTT. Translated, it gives CASSLIEGTEAFF.

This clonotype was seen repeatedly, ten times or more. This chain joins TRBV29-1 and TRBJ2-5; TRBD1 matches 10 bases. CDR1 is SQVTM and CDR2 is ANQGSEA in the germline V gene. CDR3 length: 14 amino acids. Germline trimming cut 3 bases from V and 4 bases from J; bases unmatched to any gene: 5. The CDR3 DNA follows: TGCAGCGTTGATTCCGGGACAGGGGCAGAGACCCAGTACTTC. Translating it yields CSVDSGTGAETQYF. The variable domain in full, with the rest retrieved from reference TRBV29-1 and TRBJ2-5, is SAVISQKPSRDICQRGTSLTIQCQVDSQVTMMFWYRQQPGQSLTLIATANQGSEATYESGFVIDKFPISRPNLTFSTLTVSNMSPEDSSIYLCSVDSGTGAETQYFGPGTRLLVL.

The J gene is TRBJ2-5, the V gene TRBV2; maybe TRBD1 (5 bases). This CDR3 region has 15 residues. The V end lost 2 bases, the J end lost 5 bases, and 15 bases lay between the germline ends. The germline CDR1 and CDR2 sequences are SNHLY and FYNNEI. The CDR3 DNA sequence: TGTGCCAGCAGTGAAAGGGGCCCCATGCAGGAGACCCAGTACTTC. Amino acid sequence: CASSERGPMQETQYF.

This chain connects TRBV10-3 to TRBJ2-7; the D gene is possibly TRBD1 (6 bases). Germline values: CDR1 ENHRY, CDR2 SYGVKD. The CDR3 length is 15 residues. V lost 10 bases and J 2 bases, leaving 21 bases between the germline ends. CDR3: CATRGGISGPYEQYF. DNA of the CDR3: TGTGCCACCCGAGGGGGAATATCGGGACCCTACGAGCAGTACTTC.

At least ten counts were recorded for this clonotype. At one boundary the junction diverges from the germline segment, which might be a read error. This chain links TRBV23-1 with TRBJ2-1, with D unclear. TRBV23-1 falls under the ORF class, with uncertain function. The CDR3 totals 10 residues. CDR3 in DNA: TGTTGCGCCATCTGTAATGAGCAGTTCTTC. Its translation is CCAICNEQFF.

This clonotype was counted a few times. CDR3 nucleotides: TGTGCCAGCAGCCCCCGGGGGACGTACGCGAACACCGGGGAGCTGTTTTTT. This sequence encodes CASSPRGTYANTGELFF. The rearrangement links TRBV14 to TRBJ2-2; D might be TRBD2 (6 bases). From germline, CDR1 is SGHDN and CDR2 FVKESK. Between the trimmed V and J ends, which lost 4 bases and 0 bases, there was a span of 15 bases. This CDR3 has 17 amino acids.

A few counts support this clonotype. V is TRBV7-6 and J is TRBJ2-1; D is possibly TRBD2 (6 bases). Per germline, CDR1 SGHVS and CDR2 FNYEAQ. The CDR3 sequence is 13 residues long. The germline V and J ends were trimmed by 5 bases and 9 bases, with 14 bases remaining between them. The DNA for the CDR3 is TGTGCCAGCAGCCCAAGACGGGAGCGTGAGCAGTTCTTC. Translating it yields CASSPRREREQFF. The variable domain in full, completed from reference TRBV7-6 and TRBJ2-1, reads GAGVSQSPRYKVTKRGQDVALRCDPISGHVSLYWYRQALGQGPEFLTYFNYEAQQDKSGLPNDRFSAERPEGSISTLTIQRTEQRDSAMYRCASSPRREREQFFGPGTRLTVL.